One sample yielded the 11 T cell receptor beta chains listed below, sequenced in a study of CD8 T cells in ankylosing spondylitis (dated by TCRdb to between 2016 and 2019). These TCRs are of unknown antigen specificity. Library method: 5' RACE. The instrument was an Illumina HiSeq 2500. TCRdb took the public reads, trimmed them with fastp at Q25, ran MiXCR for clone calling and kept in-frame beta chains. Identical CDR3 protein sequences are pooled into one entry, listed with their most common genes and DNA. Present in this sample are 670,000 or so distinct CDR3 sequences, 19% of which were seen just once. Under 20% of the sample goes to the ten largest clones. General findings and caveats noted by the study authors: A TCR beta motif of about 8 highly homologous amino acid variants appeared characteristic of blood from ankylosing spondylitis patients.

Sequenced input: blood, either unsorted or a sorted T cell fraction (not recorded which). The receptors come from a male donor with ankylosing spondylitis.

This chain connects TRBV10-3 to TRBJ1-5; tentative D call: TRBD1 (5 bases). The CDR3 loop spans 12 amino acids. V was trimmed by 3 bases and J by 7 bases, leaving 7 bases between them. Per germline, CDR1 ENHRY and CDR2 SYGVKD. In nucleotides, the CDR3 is TGTGCCATCAGTGATGGGGACCAGCCCCAGCATTTT. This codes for CAISDGDQPQHF.

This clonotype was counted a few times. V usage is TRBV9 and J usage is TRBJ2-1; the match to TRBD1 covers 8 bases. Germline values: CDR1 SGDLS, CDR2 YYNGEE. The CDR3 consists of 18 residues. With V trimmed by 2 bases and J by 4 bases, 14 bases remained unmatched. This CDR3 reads CASSVQRRVDRAYNEQFF. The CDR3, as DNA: TGTGCCAGCAGCGTGCAGCGAAGGGTGGACAGGGCTTACAATGAGCAGTTCTTC.

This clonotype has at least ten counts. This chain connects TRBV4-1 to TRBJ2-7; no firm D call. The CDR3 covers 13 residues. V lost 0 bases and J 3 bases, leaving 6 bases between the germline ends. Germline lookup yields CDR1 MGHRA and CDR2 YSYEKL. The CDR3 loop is CASSQDNFYEQYF. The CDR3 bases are TGCGCCAGCAGCCAAGATAACTTCTACGAGCAGTACTTC.

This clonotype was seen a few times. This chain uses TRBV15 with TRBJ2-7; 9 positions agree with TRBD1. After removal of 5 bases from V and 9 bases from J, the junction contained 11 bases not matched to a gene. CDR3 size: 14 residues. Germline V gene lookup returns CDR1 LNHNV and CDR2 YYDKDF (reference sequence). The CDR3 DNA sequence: TGTGCCACCAGCCCCCGGGGACAGGGTAATGTGCAGTACTTC. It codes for CATSPRGQGNVQYF.

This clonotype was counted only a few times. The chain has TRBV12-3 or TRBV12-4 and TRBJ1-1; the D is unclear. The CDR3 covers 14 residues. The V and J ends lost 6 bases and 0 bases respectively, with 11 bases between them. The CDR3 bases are TGTGCCAGCAGGTCCCCCTTCTTGAACACTGAAGCTTTCTTT. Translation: CASRSPFLNTEAFF.

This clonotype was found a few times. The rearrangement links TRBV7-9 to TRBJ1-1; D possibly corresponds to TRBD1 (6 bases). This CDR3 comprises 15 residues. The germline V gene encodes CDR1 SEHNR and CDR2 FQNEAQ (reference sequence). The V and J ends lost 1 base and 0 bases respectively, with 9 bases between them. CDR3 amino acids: CASSLVGAMNTEAFF. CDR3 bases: TGTGCCAGCAGCTTAGTGGGGGCCATGAACACTGAAGCTTTCTTT.

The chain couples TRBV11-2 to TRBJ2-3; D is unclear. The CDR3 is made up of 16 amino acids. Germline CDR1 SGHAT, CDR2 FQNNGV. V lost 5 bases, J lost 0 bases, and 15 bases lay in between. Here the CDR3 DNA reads TGTGCCAGCAGCACCTTGGCTGCACCGAGCACAGATACGCAGTATTTT. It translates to CASSTLAAPSTDTQYF.

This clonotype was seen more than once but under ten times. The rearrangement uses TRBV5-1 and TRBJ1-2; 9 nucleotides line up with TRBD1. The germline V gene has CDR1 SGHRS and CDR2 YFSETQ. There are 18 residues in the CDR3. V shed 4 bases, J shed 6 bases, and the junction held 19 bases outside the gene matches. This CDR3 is CASSVTPLDRGSLDGYTF. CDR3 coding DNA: TGCGCCAGCAGCGTTACCCCGTTGGACAGGGGATCACTGGATGGCTACACCTTC.

CDR3 sequence: CASSQEVGTSGFLNEQFF. The CDR3 bases are TGCGCCAGCAGCCAAGAAGTAGGGACTAGCGGATTTCTAAATGAGCAGTTCTTC. V is TRBV4-3 and J is TRBJ2-1, with 11 positions matching TRBD2. The length of the CDR3 is 18 residues. Germline V gives CDR1 LGHNA, CDR2 YSLEER. J was trimmed by 7 bases and V by 0 bases; bases with no gene match: 11.

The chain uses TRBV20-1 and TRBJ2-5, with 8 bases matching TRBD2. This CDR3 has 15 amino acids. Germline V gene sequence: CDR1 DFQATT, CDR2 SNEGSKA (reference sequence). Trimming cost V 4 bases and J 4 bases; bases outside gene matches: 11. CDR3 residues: CSANPPAGGRETQYF. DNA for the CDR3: TGCAGTGCTAACCCCCCTGCGGGAGGCAGAGAGACCCAGTACTTC.

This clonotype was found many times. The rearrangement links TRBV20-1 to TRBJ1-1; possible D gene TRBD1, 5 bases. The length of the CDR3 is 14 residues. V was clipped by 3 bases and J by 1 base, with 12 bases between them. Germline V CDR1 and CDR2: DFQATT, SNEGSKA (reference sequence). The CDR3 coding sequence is TGCAGTGCTAGTCCTCTCGGGACGAACACTGAAGCTTTCTTT. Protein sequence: CSASPLGTNTEAFF.